This record covers a single T cell receptor (beta chain). At least ten counts were recorded for this clonotype. Its antigen remains undetermined. Base quality data are lacking; no much larger clone is found one base away. The sample is drawn from a study of human T cells and chemical hapten exposure (dated by TCRdb to the early 2020s). At the level of the whole study: For sensitization, 2% DPC in acetone was applied to a 2 cm by 2 cm area of upper inner arm skin. Weekly therapeutic DPC doses were additionally applied to the scalp of patients throughout the roughly 23-week study period. Patch tests used Finn chambers with 0.01% DPC on the upper back, scored after 6 days by International Contact Dermatitis Research Group standards. Most of the patients in the cohort were female, and the cohort covered alopecia areata with under or over 50% scalp involvement, alopecia totalis and alopecia universalis. Libraries were pooled for sequencing, and per-sample TCR yields varied mainly because of small differences in library volumes within the pool. In alopecia patients, the study followed how the peripheral blood TCR repertoire changed in vivo over primary and secondary sensitization to diphenylcyclopropenone (DPC), a hapten. Patient blood was sampled pre-sensitization (week 0) and at 2, 6 and about 24 weeks after DPC sensitization. Twenty-nine alopecia patients provided blood for TCR sequencing at one to four time points (pre-sensitization, 2, 6 and 24 weeks).

The investigation overall reported the following: Because all patients had alopecia, a presumed autoimmune disease, the immune response of the patients might differ from that of healthy individuals. Repeated subsampling changed both the strength of the expansion versus patch-test correlation and the threshold at which that correlation became significant. A positive correlation was found between the number of PT1 expanded TCRs and patch test score, with significance reached at thresholds 8, 16 and 32 but not 4. Compared with pre-sensitization or healthy control sets, expanded TCRs formed significantly more large CDR3 similarity clusters, which is consistent with antigen-driven responses. No change with DPC sensitization was found in the number of TCRs above 1 in 1000 frequency, and no evidence of global repertoire structure alterations was found.

The germline V and J ends show losses of 8 bases and 6 bases respectively, and no gene match explains 3 bases of the junction. CDR1 and CDR2 (SEHNR, FQNEAQ) derive from the germline V gene (reference sequence). The CDR3 numbers 12 residues from cysteine through phenylalanine. Only the CDR3 DNA is retained, 36 bases long and in frame from the first base. Read against the paper, the sample's time point label means: pre-sensitization, week 0. According to the study, the label for this sample's treatment or condition signals: therapeutic diphenylcyclopropenone sensitization with weekly scalp DPC. At each patch-test visit, blood was drawn before the patch test was applied. Patients were considered eligible if aged 18 to 70, diagnosed with alopecia and deemed suitable for DPC therapy, and patients were excluded if pregnant. Total RNA was isolated from unfractionated whole blood collected in Tempus Blood RNA tubes.

Library preparation was by RACE. Sequencing was performed on a NextSeq 500. Library preparation attached unique molecular identifiers to individual cDNA molecules for quantitative, reproducible TCR counting. From each blood RNA sample, both TCR alpha and TCR beta chains were sequenced. The paper's processing steps were these. A median of approximately 100,000 TCRs per sample was observed, with a range of about 20,000 to 700,000. The Decombinator software suite was used to annotate the V, J and CDR3 of the TCR reads. For PS versus PT1 abundance plots, all samples were subsampled to the same number of TCRs (28,000). Expanded TCRs were defined as absent before sensitization and observed at least eight times at the 2-week time point. The raw public data were reprocessed by TCRdb itself: fastp quality trimming at Q25, MiXCR clonotype calling, in-frame beta chains only. Rows with one shared CDR3 protein collapse into an entry with the most common genes and DNA. These V and J calls derive from TCRdb rather than the authors' analysis. Recorded for this sample are roughly 50,000 distinct CDR3 sequences; 8% to 10% of them occurred a single time. The ten largest account for 8% to 10% of the sample.

The receptor chain draws on TRBV7-9 and TRBJ2-1; 8 bases in between match TRBD2. This TCR was recovered from a man aged 35 to 55 with alopecia areata. Some clones in this sample may be carry-over from other donors' samples. The sample was whole blood, taken in connection with sensitization to the hapten diphenylcyclopropenone (DPC). The bases are TGTGCCAGCCTTGGGACTAGCAATGAGCAGTTCTTC. Its protein is CASLGTSNEQFF.